This entry describes one TCR beta chain. Its antigen is currently unknown. A multiplex PCR was run with 60 Vbeta primers and 13 Jbeta primers. Assay used: immunoSEQ multiplex PCR; TCRdb lists only in-frame clones, some missing. The table includes roughly 110,000 clones, 70% to 85% detected once. These data belong to a study of cytomegalovirus exposure and HLA in healthy donors. Broader study findings: TCR sequences were mostly rare, though some public TCRs occurred in many donors.

Trimming removed 1 base at V and 2 bases at J, with 11 bases between. CDR3 size: 15 residues. Germline loops: CDR1 SEHNR, CDR2 FQNEAQ (reference sequence). This sequence was found in a boy aged 5-17 years in good health and CMV-seronegative. The gene calls are TRBV7-9 and TRBJ1-2; D not resolved. Sequencing was performed on PBMCs. In nucleotides, the CDR3 is TGTGCCAGCAGCTTAGATGGCACACTAAACTATGGCTACACCTTC. Its protein product is CASSLDGTLNYGYTF.